Sequencing of this TCR beta chain was carried out in a study of blood T cell repertoires in COVID-19. Cohort assignment relied on participant-reported clinical history. In the original analysis: Nucleated cell number was recorded as an estimate derived from reference gene primer amplification. TCRdb keeps only in-frame clones here, not all; method: immunoSEQ multiplex PCR. V and J calls plus clone size are reproduced from that table; the DNA served to infer D and trimming. This table has approximately 220,000 clones, 70% to 90% appearing once. The junction had 14 bases not matched to a gene; V was cut back by 6 bases and J by 8 bases. CDR1 and CDR2 from the germline V gene are MGHRA and YSYEKL. There are 17 residues in the CDR3.

The clonotype was recovered from a woman aged 35 to 49 with acute COVID-19. The chain couples TRBV4-1 to TRBJ1-6, with 9 positions matching TRBD1. The sequenced sample was PBMCs or T cells enriched from blood (not recorded which). CDR3 nucleotide sequence: TGCGCCAGCAGTCCGGGCCCGGGACAGGGAGTGCATTCACCCCTCCACTTT. Its translation: CASSPGPGQGVHSPLHF.